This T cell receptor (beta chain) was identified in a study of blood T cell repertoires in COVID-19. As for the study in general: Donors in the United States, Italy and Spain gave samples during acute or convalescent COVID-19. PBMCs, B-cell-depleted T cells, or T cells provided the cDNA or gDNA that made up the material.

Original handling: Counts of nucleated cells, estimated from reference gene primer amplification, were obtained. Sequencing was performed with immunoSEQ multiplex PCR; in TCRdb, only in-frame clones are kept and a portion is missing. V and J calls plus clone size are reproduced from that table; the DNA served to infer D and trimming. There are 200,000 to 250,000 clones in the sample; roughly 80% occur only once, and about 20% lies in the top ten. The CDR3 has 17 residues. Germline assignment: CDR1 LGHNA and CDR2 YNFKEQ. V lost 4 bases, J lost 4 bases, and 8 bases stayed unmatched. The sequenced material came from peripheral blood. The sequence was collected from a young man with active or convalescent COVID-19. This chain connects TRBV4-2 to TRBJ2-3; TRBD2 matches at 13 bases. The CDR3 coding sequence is TGTGCCAGCAGCCGTACCGCGACTAGCGGGGGGTCAGATACGCAGTATTTT. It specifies CASSRTATSGGSDTQYF.